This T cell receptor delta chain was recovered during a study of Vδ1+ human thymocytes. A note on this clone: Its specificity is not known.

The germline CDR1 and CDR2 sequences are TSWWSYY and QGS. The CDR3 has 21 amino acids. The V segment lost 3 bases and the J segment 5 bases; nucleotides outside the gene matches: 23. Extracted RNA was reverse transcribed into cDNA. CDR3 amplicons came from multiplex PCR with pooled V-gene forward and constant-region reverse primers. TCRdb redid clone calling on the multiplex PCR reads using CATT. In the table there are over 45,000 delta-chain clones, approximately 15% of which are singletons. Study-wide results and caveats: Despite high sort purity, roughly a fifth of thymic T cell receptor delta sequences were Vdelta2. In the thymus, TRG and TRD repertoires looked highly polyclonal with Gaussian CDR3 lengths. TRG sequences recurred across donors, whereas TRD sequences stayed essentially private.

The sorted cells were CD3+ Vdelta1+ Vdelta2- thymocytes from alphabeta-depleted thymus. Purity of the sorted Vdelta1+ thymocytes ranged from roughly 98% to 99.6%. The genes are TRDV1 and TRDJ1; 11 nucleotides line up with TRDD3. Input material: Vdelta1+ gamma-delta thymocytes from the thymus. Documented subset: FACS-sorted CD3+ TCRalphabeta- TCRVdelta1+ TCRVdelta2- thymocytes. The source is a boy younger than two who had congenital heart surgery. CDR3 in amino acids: CALGDPLERDWGIWVGDKLIF. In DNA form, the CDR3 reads TGTGCTCTTGGGGACCCACTGGAAAGAGACTGGGGGATATGGGTTGGGGATAAACTCATCTTT.